The subject of this entry is one T cell receptor beta chain. What it binds is not known. The V and J ends lost 4 bases and 0 bases, in that order; junction bases with no gene match: 2. Germline assignment: CDR1 GTSNPN and CDR2 SVGIG (reference sequence). This CDR3 has 15 amino acids. This sample was taken from a study of T-cell memory formation after mild COVID-19. General study results and limits: CD4+ contracting clones were mainly CM and EM; CD8+ ones, EMRA. SARS-CoV-2 specificity was not confirmed for second-wave clones peaking on day 37.

MiXCR, run by TCRdb on the 5' RACE reads, gives a single entry per CDR3 protein. This sample has hundreds of thousands of distinct CDR3 sequences, with 20% to 30% found just once. This clonotype was obtained from an adult woman who had mild COVID-19 (a few samples of this study predate the infection). Cell type and time point are not known. The sample comprised PBMCs or a T cell subset sorted from them (not recorded which). The chain joins TRBV30 to TRBJ2-6, with TRBD2 identical over 8 bases. CDR3 amino acids: CAWTGGGSGANVLTF. The CDR3 DNA reads TGTGCCTGGACCGGGGGGGGCTCTGGGGCCAACGTCCTGACTTTC. The variable domain in full, completed from reference TRBV30 and TRBJ2-6, reads SQTIHQWPATLVQPVGSPLSLECTVEGTSNPNLYWYRQAAGRGLQLLFYSVGIGQISSEVPQNLSASRPQDRQFILSSKKLLLSDSGFYLCAWTGGGSGANVLTFGAGSRLTVL.